This section outlines one T cell receptor beta chain sequence together with its context. The target antigen is unknown. The record originates from a study of T cell responses to AZD1222 COVID-19 vaccine. Findings of the study overall: It should be noted that donors were predominantly white British and more often female, and clonal diversity was possibly underestimated.

TCRdb's table, derived via immunoSEQ multiplex PCR, lists solely in-frame clones and lacks some. In the table there are 75,000 to 80,000 clones, about three quarters of which are singletons. Sequences were derived from peripheral blood, sampled 28 days after the second dose of the MenACWY control vaccine. The receptor was derived from an adult who received the MenACWY meningococcal vaccine as a control.

Written as DNA, the CDR3 is TGTGCCAGCAGCTCGGGGACAGGACGAGAGACCCAGTACTTC. Its protein product is CASSSGTGRETQYF. The V and J genes are TRBV5-5 and TRBJ2-5; 8 bases agree with TRBD1. The CDR3 spans 14 residues. Germline V gene lookup returns CDR1 SGHKS and CDR2 YYEKEE (reference sequence). The junction had 5 bases not matched to a gene; V was cut back by 3 bases and J by 4 bases.